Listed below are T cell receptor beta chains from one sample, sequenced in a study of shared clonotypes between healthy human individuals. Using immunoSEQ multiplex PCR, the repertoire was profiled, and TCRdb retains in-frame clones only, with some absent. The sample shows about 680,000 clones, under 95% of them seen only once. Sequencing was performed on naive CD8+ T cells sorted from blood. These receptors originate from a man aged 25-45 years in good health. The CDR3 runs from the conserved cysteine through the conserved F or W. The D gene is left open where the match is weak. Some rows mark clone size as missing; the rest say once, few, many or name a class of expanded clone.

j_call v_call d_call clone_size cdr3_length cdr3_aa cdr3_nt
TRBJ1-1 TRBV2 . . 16 CASSDWVNQARTEAFF TGTGCCAGCAGTGATTGGGTCAACCAAGCACGAACTGAAGCTTTCTTT
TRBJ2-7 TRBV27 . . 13 CASSFSNAFEQYF TGTGCCAGCAGTTTCTCAAATGCTTTCGAGCAGTACTTC
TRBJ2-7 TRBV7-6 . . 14 CASSLGGLTYEQYF TGTGCCAGCAGCTTAGGAGGACTAACCTACGAGCAGTACTTC
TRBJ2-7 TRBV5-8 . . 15 CATRDLVSFENEQYF TGTGCCACTAGAGACCTGGTATCATTTGAGAACGAGCAGTACTTC
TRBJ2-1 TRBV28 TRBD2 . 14 CASSLGTSPTGQFF TGTGCCAGCAGTTTGGGGACTAGCCCCACTGGGCAGTTCTTC
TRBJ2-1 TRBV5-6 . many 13 CASSLYNSNEQFF TGTGCCAGCAGCTTATATAATAGCAATGAGCAGTTCTTC
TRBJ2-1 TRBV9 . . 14 CASSGRGKGNEQFF TGTGCCAGCAGCGGGAGGGGGAAGGGCAATGAGCAGTTCTTC
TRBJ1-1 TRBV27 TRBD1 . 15 CASSFRGRGNTEAFF TGTGCCAGCAGTTTCAGGGGGCGCGGGAACACTGAAGCTTTCTTT
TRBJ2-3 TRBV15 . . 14 CATSRGTLTDTQYF TGTGCCACCAGCAGAGGGACACTCACAGATACGCAGTATTTT
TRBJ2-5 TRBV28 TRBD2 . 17 CASSSTGSGRAGETQYF TGTGCCAGCAGTTCTACGGGGAGCGGGAGGGCCGGGGAGACCCAGTACTTC
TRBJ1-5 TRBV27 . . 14 CASSSILNGQPQHF TGTGCCAGCAGCTCGATCTTGAACGGACAGCCCCAGCATTTT
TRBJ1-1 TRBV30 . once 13 CAWKYGGNTEAFF TGTGCCTGGAAGTACGGGGGAAACACTGAAGCTTTCTTT
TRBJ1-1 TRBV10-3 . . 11 CATAGDTEAFF TGTGCCACAGCTGGAGACACTGAAGCTTTCTTT
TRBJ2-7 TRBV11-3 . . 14 CASSLRDNPYEQYF TGTGCCAGCAGCTTACGGGACAACCCCTACGAGCAGTACTTC
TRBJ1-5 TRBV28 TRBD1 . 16 CASSPDSGQSNQPQHF TGTGCCAGCAGTCCAGACTCGGGACAGAGCAATCAGCCCCAGCATTTT
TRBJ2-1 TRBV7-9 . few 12 CASSLGRNEQFF TGTGCCAGCAGCCTAGGCAGGAATGAGCAGTTCTTC
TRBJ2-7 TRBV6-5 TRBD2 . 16 CASSYSGTSGAYEQYF TGTGCCAGCAGTTACTCCGGGACTAGCGGGGCCTACGAGCAGTACTTC
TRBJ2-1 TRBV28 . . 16 CASSPAIFLHYNEQFF TGTGCCAGCTCCCCGGCTATCTTCCTTCATTACAATGAGCAGTTCTTC
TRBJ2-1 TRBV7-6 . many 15 CASSETDSSYNEQFF TGTGCCAGCAGCGAAACGGACAGCTCCTACAATGAGCAGTTCTTC
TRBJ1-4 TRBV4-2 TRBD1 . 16 CASSQQQGARNEKLFF TGTGCCAGCAGCCAACAACAGGGGGCTCGTAATGAAAAACTGTTTTTT
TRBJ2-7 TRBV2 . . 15 CASRYPGRNSYEQYF TGTGCCAGCAGGTACCCGGGACGCAACTCCTACGAGCAGTACTTC
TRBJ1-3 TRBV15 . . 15 CATSSGRHSGNTIYF TGTGCCACCAGCAGCGGACGGCACTCTGGAAACACCATATATTTT
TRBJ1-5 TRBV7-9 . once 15 CASSSGAGNNQPQHF TGTGCCAGCAGCTCCGGCGCAGGGAACAATCAGCCCCAGCATTTT
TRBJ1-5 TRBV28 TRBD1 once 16 CASSFTRQGAIQPQHF TGTGCCAGCAGTTTTACACGGCAGGGGGCTATTCAGCCCCAGCATTTT
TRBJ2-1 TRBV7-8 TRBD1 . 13 CASSNDRGREQFF TGTGCCAGCAGTAATGACAGGGGACGGGAGCAGTTCTTC
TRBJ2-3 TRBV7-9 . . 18 CASSSPPSSQPARDTQYF TGTGCCAGCAGCTCCCCCCCAAGTTCGCAACCGGCTAGAGATACGCAGTATTTT
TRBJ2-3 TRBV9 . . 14 CASSTRTGRDTQYF TGTGCCAGCAGCACACGAACAGGGAGAGATACGCAGTATTTT
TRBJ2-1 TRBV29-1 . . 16 CSVEGVDRPSFVEQFF TGCAGCGTTGAAGGGGTTGATAGGCCCTCTTTCGTAGAGCAGTTCTTC
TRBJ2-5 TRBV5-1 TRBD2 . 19 CASSTTSGRTGALAETQYF TGCGCCAGCAGCACGACTAGCGGGAGGACCGGAGCTCTGGCGGAGACCCAGTACTTC
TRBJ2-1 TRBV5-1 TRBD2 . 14 CASISGTSGGEQFF TGCGCCAGCATCTCCGGGACTAGCGGTGGTGAGCAGTTCTTC
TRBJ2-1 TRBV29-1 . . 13 CSVEGRQGNEQFF TGCAGCGTTGAAGGGAGGCAGGGGAATGAGCAGTTCTTC
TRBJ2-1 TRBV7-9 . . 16 CASSLGEGGPYNEQFF TGTGCCAGCAGCTTAGGGGAGGGGGGCCCCTACAATGAGCAGTTCTTC
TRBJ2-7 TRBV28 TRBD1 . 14 CASSPEGQGDEQYF TGTGCCAGCAGTCCAGAGGGACAGGGTGACGAGCAGTACTTC
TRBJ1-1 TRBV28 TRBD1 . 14 CASSIQGLNTEAFF TGTGCCAGCAGTATACAGGGGCTAAACACTGAAGCTTTCTTT
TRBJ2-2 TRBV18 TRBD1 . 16 CASSPPGQANTGELFF TGTGCCAGCTCACCACCGGGACAGGCGAACACCGGGGAGCTGTTTTTT
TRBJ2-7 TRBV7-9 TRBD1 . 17 CASSSPKPDRGRYEQYF TGTGCCAGCAGCTCTCCTAAACCCGACAGGGGTCGGTACGAGCAGTACTTC
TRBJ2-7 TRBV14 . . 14 CASSRDTRGGEQYF TGTGCCAGCAGCCGGGACACCCGAGGGGGCGAGCAGTACTTC
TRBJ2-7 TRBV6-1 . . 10 CAIGTYEQYF TGTGCCATAGGGACCTACGAGCAGTACTTC
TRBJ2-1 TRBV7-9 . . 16 CASSSQGLPSYNEQFF TGTGCCAGCAGCTCACAGGGACTCCCAAGCTACAATGAGCAGTTCTTC
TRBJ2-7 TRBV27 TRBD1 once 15 CASSLGTGVFYEQYF TGTGCCAGCAGTTTGGGGACAGGGGTTTTCTACGAGCAGTACTTC
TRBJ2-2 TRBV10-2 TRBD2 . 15 CASRTSGSSTGELFF TGCGCCAGCAGGACTAGCGGGAGTAGCACCGGGGAGCTGTTTTTT
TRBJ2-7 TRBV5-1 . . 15 CASREEGGSSYEQYF TGCGCCAGCAGAGAGGAGGGGGGGTCCTCCTACGAGCAGTACTTC
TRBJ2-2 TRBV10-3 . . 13 CAISEGPTGELFF TGTGCCATCAGTGAGGGCCCCACCGGGGAGCTGTTTTTT
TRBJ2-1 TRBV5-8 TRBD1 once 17 CASRSIQGARYMNEQFF TGTGCCAGCAGGTCGATACAGGGGGCGCGGTACATGAATGAGCAGTTCTTC
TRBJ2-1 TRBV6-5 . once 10 CASHGDEQFF TGTGCCAGCCACGGAGATGAGCAGTTCTTC